This T cell receptor (beta chain) is drawn from a study of shared clonotypes between healthy human individuals. Sequencing was at deep level. The assay was immunoSEQ multiplex PCR, and TCRdb's table has in-frame clones only and misses some. This table has 980,000 or so clones, 60% to 85% appearing once. This CDR3 has 16 amino acids. Losses at the gene ends were 4 bases for V and 4 bases for J; bases not matched to a gene: 7. Germline CDR1 SGHDT, CDR2 YYEEEE. Sequenced material: memory CD4+ T cells sorted from blood. Subset noted: CD45RA-negative fraction. The TCR was taken from a man younger than 30 in good health. The chain is built from TRBV5-6 and TRBJ2-5; 13 bases match TRBD2. The CDR3: CASSRGLAGVIETQYF. The CDR3 bases are TGTGCCAGCAGCCGCGGACTAGCGGGAGTAATAGAGACCCAGTACTTC.